This TCR beta chain was obtained from a study of cytomegalovirus exposure and HLA in healthy donors. Study-level points and caveats: High sensitivity and specificity were reportedly achieved when the classifier diagnosed cytomegalovirus status. In a later analysis, common viral pathogens appeared linked to several of the most significant clusters. Earlier findings revealed that most TCR beta V segments proved productive either about 87% or about 30% of the time.

The PCR contained 60 Vbeta and 13 Jbeta primers. The method was immunoSEQ multiplex PCR; TCRdb's version includes in-frame clones alone and lacks a portion of them. Among 75,000 to 90,000 clones listed, 85% were seen once. Germline V gene lookup returns CDR1 LNHDA and CDR2 SQIVND (reference sequence). Trimming cost V 5 bases and J 7 bases; bases outside gene matches: 10. The CDR3 is 15 residues long. A word on this clone: Its antigen is currently unknown.

This chain uses TRBV19 with TRBJ1-2, with 10 bases aligning to TRBD1. Sequenced material: PBMCs. The origin of this receptor is a man aged 35-49 years in good health and CMV-seropositive. The CDR3 sequence: CASSSPGQGKGGYTF. In DNA, the CDR3 is TGTGCCAGTAGTTCTCCGGGACAGGGGAAGGGTGGCTACACCTTC.